This T cell receptor beta chain derives from a study of CD8 T cells in Susac syndrome. Study at large: Clinically active disease was present in six of the sequenced Susac syndrome patients. About eight of these patients were in remission. The Susac syndrome patients were therapy-naive, on corticosteroids, or on intravenous immunoglobulin alone at blood draw.

This CDR3 is 15 amino acids long. From germline, CDR1 is SNHLY and CDR2 FYNNEI. Trimming removed 8 bases at V and 1 base at J, with 15 bases between. After extraction with the RNeasy kit, roughly 0.45 to 1 ug of the RNA was reverse transcribed using random hexamers. The authors amplified TCR beta CDR3 across 54 Vbeta and 13 Jbeta using immunoSEQ multiplex PCR. One entry per CDR3 protein results from TCRdb running MiXCR on the immunoSEQ multiplex PCR reads. Here the sample spans 77,000 or so distinct CDR3 sequences, roughly 91% being singletons. Recently defined diagnostic criteria classed the Susac syndrome patients as definite or probable.

Material: CD4+ T cells from PBMCs. The chain recombines TRBV2 with TRBJ2-1; the D gene could be TRBD1 or TRBD2 (5 bases each). This clonotype was obtained from a human donor with Susac syndrome. CDR3 residues: CASHPRGGSYNEQFF. CDR3 sequence (DNA): TGTGCCAGCCACCCCCGGGGCGGATCCTACAATGAGCAGTTCTTC.